The 27 T cell receptor beta chains presented below share a single source sample, sequenced in a study of blood T cell repertoires in COVID-19 (dated by TCRdb to about 2020). Library preparation was by the immunoSEQ multiplex PCR assay. Sourced from immuneACCESS, this table was stored by TCRdb with only in-frame sequences that have V and J called. A share of the clones is absent; for the studies checked, an unresolved V gene accounts for under half, and the remainder has no known explanation. Within this sample are 130,000 or so clones, with just under 85% of them counted one time only. The ten biggest clones cover roughly 3.5% of the sample. The specimen sequenced was PBMCs or T cells enriched from blood (not recorded which). These receptors all come from a woman in her fifties or sixties with acute COVID-19.

This chain's CDR3 is CASSILAGEETQYF. The CDR3 DNA sequence: TGTGCCAGTAGTATTCTAGCGGGAGAAGAGACCCAGTACTTC. This chain connects TRBV19 to TRBJ2-5; 10 bases fit TRBD2. The CDR3 has 14 residues. Germline CDR1 is LNHDA and CDR2 is SQIVND (reference sequence). Trimming removed 3 bases from V and 3 bases from J; junction bases left unmatched: 1.

The V and J genes are TRBV6-1 and TRBJ1-4; 11 bases are a match to TRBD1. Trimming took 2 bases from V and 4 from J; bases not matched to a gene: 6. The CDR3 is 17 amino acids. The germline CDR1 and CDR2 sequences are MNHNS and SASEGT. Written as DNA, the CDR3 is TGTGCCAGCAGTGAACCCGGACAGGGGGCTATTAATGAAAAACTGTTTTTT. Translating it yields CASSEPGQGAINEKLFF.

This rearrangement joins TRBV5-1 to TRBJ1-1, with 11 bases that match TRBD1. The CDR3 covers 14 residues. Germline V gives CDR1 SGHRS, CDR2 YFSETQ. The V and J ends lost 4 bases and 4 bases, in that order; junction bases with no gene match: 3. The CDR3 here is CASSKGTGGTEAFF. CDR3 DNA: TGCGCCAGCAGCAAAGGGACAGGGGGCACTGAAGCTTTCTTT.

This chain links TRBV28 with TRBJ1-1; D might be TRBD1 (5 bases). Germline V lookup: CDR1 MDHEN, CDR2 SYDVKM. The CDR3 has 15 residues. V lost 1 base to trimming and J lost 2 bases, with 11 bases between them. CDR3 loop: CASSLSPRGNTEAFF. The CDR3 DNA reads TGTGCCAGCAGTTTATCGCCAAGGGGTAACACTGAAGCTTTCTTT.

The chain couples TRBV27 to TRBJ1-5; D possibly corresponds to TRBD1 (5 bases). The V gene's germline CDR1 is MNHEY and CDR2 SMNVEV (reference sequence). The CDR3 is 12 residues long. Trimming took off 5 bases at V and 6 bases at J, with 8 bases between the two ends. This CDR3 reads CASSGRGQPQHF. As DNA, the CDR3 is TGTGCCAGCAGTGGGAGGGGTCAGCCCCAGCATTTT.

This chain connects TRBV27 to TRBJ2-1; TRBD2 aligns across 13 bases. V dropped 5 bases and J dropped 8; count of bases not matched to a gene: 6. The CDR3 totals 15 residues. Germline V gene sequence: CDR1 MNHEY, CDR2 SMNVEV (reference sequence). The CDR3 loop reads CASSPRLAGGYEQFF. DNA of the CDR3: TGTGCCAGCAGTCCAAGACTAGCGGGAGGCTATGAGCAGTTCTTC.

This clone was recorded a few times. The chain joins TRBV20-1 to TRBJ1-2; unclear D gene. With 3 bases removed from V and 7 bases from J, the gap between germline ends came to 9 bases. CDR1 DFQATT and CDR2 SNEGSKA come from the germline V gene (reference sequence). There are 11 residues in the CDR3. The CDR3 coding sequence is TGCAGTGCTAGGTATCCCAGTGGCTACACCTTC. Protein product: CSARYPSGYTF.

The chain recombines TRBV24-1 with TRBJ2-2; 7 bases line up with TRBD1. Germline values: CDR1 KGHDR, CDR2 SFDVKD. The J segment lost 5 bases and the V segment lost 4 bases, leaving 3 bases of the junction unmatched. The CDR3 totals 14 residues. The CDR3 loop reads CATSDHRGTGELFF. The DNA for the CDR3 is TGTGCCACCAGTGACCACAGGGGTACCGGGGAGCTGTTTTTT.

This clone was counted only a few times. This rearrangement joins TRBV6-5 to TRBJ1-4; D perhaps matches TRBD1 (5 bases). The CDR3 loop spans 15 amino acids. V was pared by 2 bases and J by 8 bases, with 15 bases between. The germline gives CDR1 MNHEY, CDR2 SVGAGI. The CDR3 is CASSYKQWGREKLFF. In nucleotides, the CDR3 is TGTGCCAGCAGTTACAAACAATGGGGCAGGGAAAAACTGTTTTTT.

The rearrangement links TRBV10-3 to TRBJ2-5, with a possible D match to TRBD2 (7 bases). This CDR3 contains 15 residues. Germline CDR1 reads ENHRY; CDR2 reads SYGVKD. V lost 5 bases and J lost 3, with 16 bases in between. The CDR3 nucleotides read TGTGCCATCAGTCTCCAAGGGGGGAGGGAAGAGACCCAGTACTTC. Translated: CAISLQGGREETQYF.

This CDR3 is CASSTGTGYGYTF. The CDR3 DNA sequence: TGTGCCAGCAGCACCGGGACAGGGTATGGCTACACCTTC. This chain joins TRBV12-3 or TRBV12-4 and TRBJ1-2, with TRBD1 identical over 9 bases. V shed 6 bases, J shed 5 bases, and the junction held 4 bases outside the gene matches. This CDR3 is 13 amino acids long.

Only one count was recorded for this clone. CDR3 protein: CASSPGTVNQPQHF. The CDR3 nucleotides are TGTGCCAGCAGCCCCGGGACAGTTAATCAGCCCCAGCATTTT. This chain connects TRBV7-2 to TRBJ1-5; 7 bases agree with TRBD1. There are 14 residues in the CDR3. The junction had 5 bases not matched to a gene; V was cut back by 5 bases and J by 4 bases. CDR1 is SGHTA, CDR2 FQGNSA, per germline.

This chain joins TRBV6-1 and TRBJ1-3; possibly TRBD1 for D (6 bases). The CDR3 is 16 amino acids. Trimming stripped 3 bases from V and 0 bases from J, with 12 bases between. From germline, CDR1 is MNHNS and CDR2 SASEGT. In nucleotides, the CDR3 is TGTGCCAGCAGTGAGGACCAGGGGAGCTCTGGAAACACCATATATTTT. This encodes CASSEDQGSSGNTIYF.

CDR3 sequence reads: CASSLDPSGGTETQYF. Here the CDR3 DNA reads TGCGCCAGCAGCTTGGACCCTTCGGGGGGTACGGAGACCCAGTACTTC. The V gene is TRBV5-1, the J gene TRBJ2-5; TRBD2 aligns across 7 bases. Per germline, CDR1 SGHRS and CDR2 YFSETQ. The CDR3 length is 16 residues. Unmatched junction bases numbered 10, after V lost 0 bases and J lost 5 bases.

The J gene is TRBJ2-1, the V gene TRBV18; 7 bases match TRBD1. J was trimmed by 0 bases and V by 2 bases; bases with no gene match: 4. The CDR3 runs 16 residues. The germline CDR1 and CDR2 sequences are KGHSH and LQKENI. The CDR3 DNA reads as TGTGCCAGCTCACCAAGACAGGGAAGCTCCTACAATGAGCAGTTCTTC. This sequence encodes CASSPRQGSSYNEQFF.

This chain joins TRBV3-1 (or the pseudogene TRBV3-2) and TRBJ1-1; possible D gene TRBD1, 5 bases. This CDR3 has 19 residues. V gave up 0 bases and J gave up 0 bases, with 20 bases separating them. Germline values: CDR1 LGHDT, CDR2 YNNKEL (reference sequence). The CDR3 sequence is CASSQDLLQAAGMNTEAFF. In DNA, the CDR3 is TGTGCCAGCAGCCAAGATCTACTACAGGCGGCTGGGATGAACACTGAAGCTTTCTTT.

The chain joins TRBV12-3 or TRBV12-4 to TRBJ1-1; D ambiguous. The CDR3 has 12 amino acids. Trimming took off 7 bases at V and 1 base at J, with 7 bases between the two ends. The CDR3 DNA follows: TGTGCCAGCACCAGTACGAACACTGAAGCTTTCTTT. Translation gives CASTSTNTEAFF.

This clone occurred a few times. The V gene is TRBV7-9, the J gene TRBJ2-3; 8 bases map to TRBD2. The CDR3 has 15 amino acids. CDR1 SEHNR and CDR2 FQNEAQ come from the germline V gene (reference sequence). Unmatched junction bases numbered 10, after V lost 5 bases and J lost 6 bases. CDR3 sequence reads: CASSQGLGGGDTQYF. In DNA form, the CDR3 reads TGTGCCAGCAGCCAGGGACTAGGGGGAGGGGATACGCAGTATTTT.

The chain combines TRBV21-1 with TRBJ2-2; the table calls TRBD1, which could not be checked here. TRBV21-1 is a pseudogene segment. The CDR3 contains 19 residues. CDR3 nucleotides: TGTGCCAGCAGCAAACCAGATACCGGGACAGGGGACGGTCGTGGGGAGCTGTTTTTT. The encoded protein is CASSKPDTGTGDGRGELFF.

The CDR3 coding sequence is TGTGCCAGCAGCCGTAGCGGGAGGGTAGATACGCAGTATTTT. Translation: CASSRSGRVDTQYF. The gene calls are TRBV3-1 (or the pseudogene TRBV3-2) and TRBJ2-3; TRBD2 matches 11 bases. The V and J ends lost 4 bases and 5 bases, in that order; junction bases with no gene match: 2. CDR3 length: 14 residues. Looked up from germline, CDR1 is LGHDT and CDR2 is YNNKEL (reference sequence).

The rearrangement joins TRBV12-3 or TRBV12-4 to TRBJ1-5; tentatively, D is TRBD1 (6 bases). The CDR3 totals 13 residues. V was clipped by 7 bases and J by 1 base, with 8 bases between them. The CDR3 bases are TGTGCCAGCAACACAGGGAGCAATCAGCCCCAGCATTTT. Protein: CASNTGSNQPQHF.

The rearrangement links TRBV5-6 to TRBJ1-2; the match to TRBD1 covers 9 bases. The V gene end was trimmed by 4 bases and the J gene end by 4 bases; junction bases not matched to a gene: 2. The CDR3 is 13 amino acids. CDR1 and CDR2 from the germline V gene are SGHDT and YYEEEE. The CDR3 is CASSKDRGYGYTF. CDR3 nucleotides: TGTGCCAGCAGCAAGGACAGGGGCTATGGCTACACCTTC. Variable domain in full (rest from reference TRBV5-6 and TRBJ1-2): DAGVTQSPTHLIKTRGQQVTLRCSPKSGHDTVSWYQQALGQGPQFIFQYYEEEERQRGNFPDRFSGHQFPNYSSELNVNALLLGDSALYLCASSKDRGYGYTFGSGTRLTVV.

This sequence joins TRBV4-3 and TRBJ2-3; 12 bases align to TRBD1. This CDR3 spans 17 amino acids. V lost 4 bases, J lost 4 bases, and 9 bases stayed unmatched. Germline CDR1 LGHNA, CDR2 YSLEER. CDR3 nucleotide sequence: TGCGCCAGCAGCCCTTCCGGGACAGGGGGCGCCGCAGATACGCAGTATTTT. Its translation is CASSPSGTGGAADTQYF.

The chain employs TRBV7-3 and TRBJ1-1; D possibly corresponds to TRBD1 (6 bases). Germline V gives CDR1 SGHTA, CDR2 FQGTGA. The CDR3 covers 14 residues. V gave up 0 bases and J gave up 1 base, with 6 bases separating them. In DNA form, the CDR3 reads TGTGCCAGCAGCTTAACGGGACAGAACACTGAAGCTTTCTTT. Translation gives CASSLTGQNTEAFF.

The chain employs TRBV7-3 and TRBJ1-1; a weak D match, TRBD1 (5 bases). V dropped 5 bases and J dropped 5 bases, with 12 bases sitting between them. The germline CDR1 and CDR2 sequences are SGHTA and FQGTGA. CDR3 length: 13 residues. CDR3 DNA sequence: TGTGCCAGCAGCCTTGGGGGGAGGACTGAAGCTTTCTTT. Translating it yields CASSLGGRTEAFF.

In this sample, this clone turned up a few times. The genes are TRBV4-3 and TRBJ2-7; the D gene is possibly TRBD2 (5 bases). Between the trimmed V and J ends, which lost 0 bases and 2 bases, there was a span of 29 bases. The germline V gene encodes CDR1 LGHNA and CDR2 YSLEER. The CDR3 covers 21 residues. CDR3 sequence reads: CASSQDFLTTYSGAEPYEQYF. CDR3 nucleotides: TGCGCCAGCAGCCAAGATTTCCTGACAACCTATTCAGGAGCGGAGCCCTACGAGCAGTACTTC.

The gene calls are TRBV27 and TRBJ2-3, with TRBD1 identical over 7 bases. From germline, CDR1 is MNHEY and CDR2 SMNVEV (reference sequence). With 6 bases clipped from V and 4 bases from J, the junction kept 10 bases outside the gene matches. CDR3 length equals 15 residues. The CDR3, as DNA: TGTGCCAGCAGAACGACAGGGAACGGGGCAGATACGCAGTATTTT. Translating gives CASRTTGNGADTQYF.